This T cell receptor beta chain was documented in a study of blood T cell repertoires in COVID-19. Study information: The study drew acute and convalescent COVID-19 samples from the United States, Italy and Spain.

All enrollees were roughly 18 to 89 years old and from 25 or so US areas. Authors' methods: Reference gene primer amplification in the assay estimated nucleated cell counts. Profiling relied on immunoSEQ multiplex PCR, and the TCRdb table lists in-frame clones only, not all of them. That table furnishes V, J and clone size, whereas the DNA furnished D and trimming. The sample contains hundreds of thousands of clones, about 88% of which appear only once. Sequences were obtained from PBMCs or T cells enriched from blood (not recorded which). This receptor was obtained from a woman aged 18-29 years who had been exposed to COVID-19.

CDR3 in DNA: TGTGCCACCAGTGCGCCTAGCGGGGATTACAATGAGCAGTTCTTC. Protein sequence: CATSAPSGDYNEQFF. V usage is TRBV24-1 and J usage is TRBJ2-1; 9 bases align to TRBD2. Germline V CDR1 and CDR2: KGHDR, SFDVKD. The CDR3 sequence is 15 residues long. Unmatched junction bases numbered 5, after V lost 5 bases and J lost 4 bases.